This TCR beta chain came from a study of shared clonotypes between healthy human individuals. Study in general: Donors had three CD4 naive, three CD4 memory, two CD8 naive and one CD8 memory plate apiece.

Each subset's genomic DNA was shared equally among a number of immunoSEQ plates. Profiling relied on immunoSEQ multiplex PCR, and the TCRdb table lists in-frame clones only, not all of them. The sample records some 2,000,000 clones, 95% being singletons. A word on this clone: Its antigen remains unknown.

Both subsets, CD45RA+ naive and CD45RA-negative memory, were split from the CD4+ cells. Notes on the study in general: Among the subsets, naive ones generally showed larger estimated richness than memory ones.

CDR3 size: 15 residues. Germline CDR1 SGHRS, CDR2 YFSETQ. The V and J ends lost 2 bases and 1 base respectively, with 12 bases between them. This TCR was sampled from a man in his late teens or twenties in good health. The sequencing sample was made of naive CD4+ T cells sorted from blood. The subset: CD45RA+ positively selected. This chain connects TRBV5-1 to TRBJ1-1, with D maybe TRBD1 (5 bases). The CDR3 coding sequence is TGCGCCAGCAGCTTTGGTATACAGGCGAACACTGAAGCTTTCTTT. Its protein is CASSFGIQANTEAFF.